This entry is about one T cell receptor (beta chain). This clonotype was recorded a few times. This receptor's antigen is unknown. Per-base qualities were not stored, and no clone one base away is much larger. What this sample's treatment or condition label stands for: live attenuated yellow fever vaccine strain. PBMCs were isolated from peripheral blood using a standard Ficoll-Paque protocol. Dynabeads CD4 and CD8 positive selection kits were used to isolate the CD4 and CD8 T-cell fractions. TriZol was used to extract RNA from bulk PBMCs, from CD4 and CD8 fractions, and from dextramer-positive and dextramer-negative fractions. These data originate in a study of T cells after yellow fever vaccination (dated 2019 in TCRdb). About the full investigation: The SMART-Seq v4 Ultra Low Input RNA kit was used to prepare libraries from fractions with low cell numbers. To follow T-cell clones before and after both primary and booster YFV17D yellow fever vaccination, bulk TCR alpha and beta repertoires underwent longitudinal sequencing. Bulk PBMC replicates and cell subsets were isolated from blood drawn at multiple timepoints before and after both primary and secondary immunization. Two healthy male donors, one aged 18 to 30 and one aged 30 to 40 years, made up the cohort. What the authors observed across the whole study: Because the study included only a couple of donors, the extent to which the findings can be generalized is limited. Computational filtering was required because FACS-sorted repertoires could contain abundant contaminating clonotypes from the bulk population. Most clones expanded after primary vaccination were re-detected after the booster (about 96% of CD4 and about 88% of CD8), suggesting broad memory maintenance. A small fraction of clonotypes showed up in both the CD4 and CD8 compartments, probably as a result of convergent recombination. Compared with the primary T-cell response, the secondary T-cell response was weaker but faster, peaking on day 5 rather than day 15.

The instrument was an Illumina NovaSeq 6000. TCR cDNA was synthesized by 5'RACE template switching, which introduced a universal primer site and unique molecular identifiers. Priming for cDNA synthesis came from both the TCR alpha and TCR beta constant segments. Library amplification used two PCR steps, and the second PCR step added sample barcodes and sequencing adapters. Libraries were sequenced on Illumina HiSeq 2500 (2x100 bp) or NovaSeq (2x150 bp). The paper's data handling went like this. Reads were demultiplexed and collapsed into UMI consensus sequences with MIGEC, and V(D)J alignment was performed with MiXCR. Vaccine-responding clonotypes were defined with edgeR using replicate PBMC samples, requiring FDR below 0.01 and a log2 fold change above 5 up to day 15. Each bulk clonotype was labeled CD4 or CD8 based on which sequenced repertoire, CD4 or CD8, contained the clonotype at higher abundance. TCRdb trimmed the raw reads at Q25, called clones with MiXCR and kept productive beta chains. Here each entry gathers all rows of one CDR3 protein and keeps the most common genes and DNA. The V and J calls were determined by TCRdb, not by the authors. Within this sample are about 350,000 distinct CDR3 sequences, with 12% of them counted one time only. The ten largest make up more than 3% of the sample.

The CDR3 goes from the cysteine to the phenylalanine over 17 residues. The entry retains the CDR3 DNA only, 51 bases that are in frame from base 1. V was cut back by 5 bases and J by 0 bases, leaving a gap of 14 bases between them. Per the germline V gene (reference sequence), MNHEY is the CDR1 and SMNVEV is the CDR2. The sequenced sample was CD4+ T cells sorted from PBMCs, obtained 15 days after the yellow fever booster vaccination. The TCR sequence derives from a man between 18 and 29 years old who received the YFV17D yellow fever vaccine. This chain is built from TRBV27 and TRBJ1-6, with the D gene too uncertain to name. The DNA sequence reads TGTGCCAGCAGTCCACAGACGGGGAGCTCCTATAATTCACCCCTCCACTTT. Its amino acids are CASSPQTGSSYNSPLHF.